This TCR beta chain was documented in a study of beta chain features in type 1 diabetes. The investigators reverse transcribed all of the isolated RNA, so they sequenced expressed TCRB transcripts. The method was immunoSEQ multiplex PCR; TCRdb's version includes in-frame clones alone and lacks a portion of them. Of 500,000 to 850,000 clones in the sample, around an eighth were seen once. A word on this clone: Its antigen is still unknown.

Cell sorting via CD45RO/CCR7/CD25/CD127/CD95/CD27 was performed to obtain CD4+ naive, central memory, regulatory and stem cell-like memory cells. Each of the sorted populations had a purity greater than 95%. V lost 5 bases to trimming and J lost 12 bases, with 11 bases between them. CDR1 and CDR2 from the germline V gene are MNHNS and SASEGT. CDR3 size: 12 residues. The study, taken as a whole, reports: Patients with Type 1 diabetes showed moderately but significantly shorter TCRB CDR3s in all four CD4+ subsets.

The rearrangement joins TRBV6-1 to TRBJ1-6, with D unresolved. The clonotype was recovered from a man aged 18 to 29 with type 1 diabetes. The specimen was naive CD4+ T cells from blood. CDR3 protein: CASSYGEGPLHF. The CDR3 DNA reads TGTGCCAGCAGTTATGGCGAAGGACCCCTCCACTTT.